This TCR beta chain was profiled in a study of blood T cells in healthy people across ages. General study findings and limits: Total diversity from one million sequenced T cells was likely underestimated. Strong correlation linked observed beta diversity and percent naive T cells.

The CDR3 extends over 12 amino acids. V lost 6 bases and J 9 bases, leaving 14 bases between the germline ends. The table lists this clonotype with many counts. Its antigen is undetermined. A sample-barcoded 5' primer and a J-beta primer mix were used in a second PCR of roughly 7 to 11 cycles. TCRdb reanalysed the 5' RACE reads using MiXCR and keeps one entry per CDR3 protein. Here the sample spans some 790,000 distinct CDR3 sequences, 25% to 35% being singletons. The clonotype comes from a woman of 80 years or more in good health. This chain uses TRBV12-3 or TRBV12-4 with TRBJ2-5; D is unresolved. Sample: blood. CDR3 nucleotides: TGTGCCAGCAGCCCCCCAGTTCCGCCCCAGTACTTC. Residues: CASSPPVPPQYF.